The clone carrying this T cell receptor (beta chain) has a handful of counts. Treatment meaning: oral pan-JAK inhibitor, 5-10 mg twice daily. As the sequencing template, cDNA was produced by extracting RNA and reverse transcribing it. Method: immunoSEQ multiplex PCR; TCRdb's copy keeps in-frame clones and lacks some. The sample shows 200,000 to 250,000 clones, over 60% of them seen only once. This specimen comes from a study of CD8+ T cells in alopecia areata. This TCR derives from a human donor with alopecia areata. The sequenced sample was CD4+ T cells sorted from blood, obtained at week 4, from a patient treated with tofacitinib.

CDR3 protein: CASSAGRVNIQYF. The CDR3 coding sequence is TGCGCCAGCAGTGCGGGAAGGGTGAACATTCAGTACTTC. V usage is TRBV10-2 and J usage is TRBJ2-4; D is possibly TRBD2 (5 bases). The CDR3 spans 13 residues. Germline V gene data show CDR1 as WSHSY and CDR2 as SAAADI. V lost 4 bases and J lost 7, with 11 bases in between.